The 11 T cell receptor beta chains below come from one sample, sequenced in a study of blood T cell repertoires in COVID-19. Repertoires were generated with immunoSEQ multiplex PCR, while TCRdb's copy carries only in-frame clones and drops some. The table shows around 300,000 clones, with approximately 88% occurring only once. Input material: PBMCs or T cells enriched from blood (not recorded which). The source of these receptors is a woman aged 25 to 39 who had recovered from COVID-19.

The chain uses TRBV19 and TRBJ2-1, with 8 bases fitting TRBD2. Germline CDR1 and CDR2: LNHDA and SQIVND (reference sequence). The CDR3 sequence is 16 residues long. V gave up 3 bases and J gave up 4 bases; unmatched junction bases: 8. CDR3 sequence (DNA): TGTGCCAGTAGTATTTCGGGGGGGTGGAAGTACAATGAGCAGTTCTTC. Translating gives CASSISGGWKYNEQFF.

The chain has TRBV19 and TRBJ1-2; 7 positions agree with TRBD1. The CDR3 totals 14 residues. In germline, CDR1 is LNHDA, CDR2 SQIVND (reference sequence). V dropped 8 bases and J dropped 8; count of bases not matched to a gene: 14. The CDR3 spells CASGETGIPGGYTF. CDR3 in DNA: TGTGCCAGTGGGGAGACAGGGATCCCGGGGGGCTACACCTTC.

The rearrangement links TRBV5-1 to TRBJ2-7, with 8 bases fitting TRBD2. After removal of 4 bases from V and 2 bases from J, the junction contained 8 bases not matched to a gene. This CDR3 has 15 residues. The germline V gene has CDR1 SGHRS and CDR2 YFSETQ. The CDR3, as DNA: TGCGCCAGCAGCACCGGGACTAGTTTTGCCTACGAGCAGTACTTC. Translating gives CASSTGTSFAYEQYF.

The rearrangement joins TRBV21-1 to TRBJ1-5; TRBD1, the D gene given by the table, was not confirmed from the DNA. TRBV21-1 is shown as a pseudogene. The CDR3 totals 18 residues. CDR3 loop: CASSLTLPGTGKGQPQHF. In DNA, the CDR3 is TGTGCCAGCAGCCTCACTTTACCCGGGACAGGGAAAGGTCAGCCCCAGCATTTT.

The gene calls are TRBV7-8 and TRBJ2-7; 9 nucleotides agree with TRBD1. The germline CDR1 and CDR2 sequences are SGHVS and FQNEAQ. The CDR3 runs to 13 residues. The V segment lost 5 bases and the J segment 6 bases; nucleotides outside the gene matches: 5. This chain's CDR3 is CASSRTGVREQYF. CDR3 sequence (DNA): TGTGCCAGCAGCCGGACAGGGGTGCGCGAGCAGTACTTC. Combining the CDR3 with reference TRBV7-8 and TRBJ2-7 gives the whole variable domain GAGVSQSPRYKVAKRGQDVALRCDPISGHVSLFWYQQALGQGPEFLTYFQNEAQLDKSGLPSDRFFAERPEGSVSTLKIQRTQQEDSAVYLCASSRTGVREQYFGPGTRLTVT.

This chain connects TRBV7-2 to TRBJ2-5, with 10 bases fitting TRBD2. V lost 6 bases and J lost 0; bases outside the gene matches: 4. The CDR3 extends over 15 amino acids. Germline lookup yields CDR1 SGHTA and CDR2 FQGNSA. CDR3 in DNA: TGTGCCAGCAGAGAGCGGGGGGGGTACCAAGAGACCCAGTACTTC. Translated, it gives CASRERGGYQETQYF.

The CDR3 sequence is CASSAPGQKNNQPQHF. CDR3 bases: TGTGCCAGCAGTGCCCCGGGACAGAAAAACAATCAGCCCCAGCATTTT. This chain joins TRBV6-1 and TRBJ1-5; 7 nucleotides line up with TRBD1. This CDR3 is built from 16 residues. The trim removed 4 bases at V and 3 bases at J, leaving 9 bases unmatched. The germline V gene has CDR1 MNHNS and CDR2 SASEGT.

The V gene is TRBV9, the J gene TRBJ1-6, with 7 bases fitting TRBD1. Trimming at V came to 0 bases and at J to 9 bases, leaving 3 bases not matched to a gene. The CDR3 has 14 residues. Per the germline V gene, CDR1 is SGDLS and CDR2 is YYNGEE. The CDR3 nucleotides are TGTGCCAGCAGCGTAGGTAACAGGGGTTCACCCCTCCACTTT. It encodes CASSVGNRGSPLHF.

The chain employs TRBV12-3 or TRBV12-4 and TRBJ2-6; D ambiguous. The CDR3 sequence is 12 residues long. V gave up 8 bases and J gave up 4 bases, with 6 bases separating them. The CDR3 here is CASRQGANVLTF. The CDR3 DNA reads TGTGCCAGCCGTCAGGGGGCCAACGTCCTGACTTTC.

This chain connects TRBV14 to TRBJ2-3; D may be TRBD1 (5 bases). This CDR3 contains 12 residues. The germline V gene has CDR1 SGHDN and CDR2 FVKESK. The V gene lost 10 bases and the J gene lost 1 base, with 9 bases spanning the gap. The DNA of the CDR3 is TGTGCCACCCAAGGGGGCACAGATACGCAGTATTTT. This encodes CATQGGTDTQYF. Filled out from reference TRBV14 and TRBJ2-3, the complete variable domain reads EAGVTQFPSHSVIEKGQTVTLRCDPISGHDNLYWYRRVMGKEIKFLLHFVKESKQDESGMPNNRFLAERTGGTYSTLKVQPAELEDSGVYFCATQGGTDTQYFGPGTRLTVL.

The chain has TRBV5-5 and TRBJ1-5; 9 bases fit TRBD1. Germline lookup yields CDR1 SGHKS and CDR2 YYEKEE (reference sequence). After removal of 0 bases from V and 5 bases from J, the junction contained 6 bases not matched to a gene. This CDR3 has 16 residues. The CDR3 region has the DNA TGTGCCAGCAGCTTGGGAGGGACAGGGCGGGATCAGCCCCAGCATTTT. Protein: CASSLGGTGRDQPQHF.